Sequencing of this T cell receptor (beta chain) was carried out in a study of T cell responses to AZD1222 COVID-19 vaccine (dated by TCRdb to the early 2020s). Broadly, across the study: TCR sequencing covered over 230 trial participants: 207 given two doses of AZD1222 and 26 given two doses of MenACWY control vaccine. Trial participants were enrolled into age subgroups of 18-55, 56-69 and 70-plus years, which contained 148, 28 and 57 TCR-sequenced participants, respectively.

The study at large found these results: Participants were mostly white British and included more females than males, and it was suggested by the authors that clonal diversity may have been underestimated. CD4 TCRs associated with the vaccine covered the entire spike protein, and the dominant responses were in regions 160-218 and 743-854. In the small 56-69-year group, the increase in depth fell short of significance, most likely because of low power. Spike-specific TCR breadth and depth rose significantly after two AZD1222 doses compared with day 0 and with MenACWY recipients. Only five or six AZD1222 recipients were SARS-CoV-2 seropositive at baseline, limiting conclusions about previously exposed vaccinees. Nearly half of unique spike-specific TCRs reportedly recognized epitopes outside regions mutated in the B.1.351 and B.1.1.7 variants. Because no day 14 peak-response samples were available, the repertoires could be characterized only after the peak T cell response.

Comments on this clone: Its antigen is currently not known. Qualities for individual bases were not recorded, and no much larger clone is one base off.

The CDR3 regions of human TCRbeta chains were analyzed by immunosequencing. As for the authors' bioinformatics: Repertoire TCRs were matched against a reference library of SARS-CoV-2-specific TCRs generated with the MIRA antigen-specificity platform. Breadth was defined as the fraction of unique TCRs that were SARS-CoV-2-associated. Depth was defined as the fraction of total T cells that were SARS-CoV-2-associated. Each spike-specific TCR was assigned to its reactive spike region and to a CD4 or CD8 class using the MIRA data. Log10-transformed breadth and depth values were compared by one-way ANOVA with Sidak's multiple comparisons tests. The table was pulled from immuneACCESS by TCRdb, which kept in-frame rearrangements only. Such tables lose some clones; where checked, under half of the loss comes from unresolved V genes, and the rest has no known cause. Clone size and the V and J calls come from that table; the DNA yielded D and trimming. This sample lists tens of thousands of clones; around 89% were detected once. The ten largest make up around 10% of the sample.

The CDR3 runs 16 amino acids, cysteine and phenylalanine included. Only the CDR3 portion is preserved as DNA: 48 bases, with reading frame beginning at the first base. From a lookup of the germline V gene, CDR1 and CDR2 are SGHTS and YDEGEE. From V the trimming removes 2 bases and from J it removes 2 bases, while the gene matches leave 7 bases of the junction unaccounted for. The time point label, as the study defines it: about 28 days (+/-7) after the second vaccine dose. AZD1222 recipients with second doses at about 4 weeks or about 12 weeks were pooled, because spike-specific TCR depth and breadth did not differ between schedules. Samples from vaccinated people were obtained from the UK trials COV001 and COV002, which included a single-blind randomized controlled phase 2/3 trial of AZD1222 (ChAdOx1 nCoV-19) in healthy adults. For TCRbeta chain sequencing, PBMC samples from trial participants were taken at day 0 and at day 28 after the second dose.

The sequence was collected from an adult who received the AZD1222 COVID-19 vaccine. The chain uses TRBV5-8 and TRBJ2-3; 8 of the junction bases match TRBD1. The sample here was peripheral blood, taken 28 days after the second AZD1222 dose. The CDR3 is CASSLGQGLITDTQYF. Here is the DNA: TGTGCCAGCAGCTTAGGACAGGGTCTCATCACAGATACGCAGTATTTT.